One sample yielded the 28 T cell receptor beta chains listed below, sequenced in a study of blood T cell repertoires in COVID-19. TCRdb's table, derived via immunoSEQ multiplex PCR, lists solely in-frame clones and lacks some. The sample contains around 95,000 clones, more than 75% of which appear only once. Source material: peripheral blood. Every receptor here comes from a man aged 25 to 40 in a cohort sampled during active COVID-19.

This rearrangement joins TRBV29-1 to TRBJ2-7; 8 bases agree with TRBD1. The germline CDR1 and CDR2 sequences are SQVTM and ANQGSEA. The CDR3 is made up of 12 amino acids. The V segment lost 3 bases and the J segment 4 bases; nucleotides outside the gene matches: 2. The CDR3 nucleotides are TGCAGCGTTGAGGACAGGGAATACGAGCAGTACTTC. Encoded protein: CSVEDREYEQYF.

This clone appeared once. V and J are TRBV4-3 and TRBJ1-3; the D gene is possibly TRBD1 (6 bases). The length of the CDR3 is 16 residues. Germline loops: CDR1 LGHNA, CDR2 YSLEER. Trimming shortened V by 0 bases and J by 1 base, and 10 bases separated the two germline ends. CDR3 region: CASSQDYRASGNTIYF. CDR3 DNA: TGCGCCAGCAGCCAAGACTACAGGGCGTCTGGAAACACCATATATTTT.

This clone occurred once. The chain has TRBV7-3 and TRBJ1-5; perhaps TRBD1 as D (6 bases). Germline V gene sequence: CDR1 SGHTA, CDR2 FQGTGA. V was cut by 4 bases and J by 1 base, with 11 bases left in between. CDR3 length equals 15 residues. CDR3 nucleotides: TGTGCCAGCAGCTCGGACGGACAGAGCAATCAGCCCCAGCATTTT. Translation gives CASSSDGQSNQPQHF.

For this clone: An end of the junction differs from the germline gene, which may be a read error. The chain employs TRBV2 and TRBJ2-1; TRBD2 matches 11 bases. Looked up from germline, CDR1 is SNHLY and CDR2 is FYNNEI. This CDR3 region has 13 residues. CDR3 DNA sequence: TGTGCCAGCTCGGCTAGCGGGGGGCCGTGGACGATCTTC. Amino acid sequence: CASSASGGPWTIF.

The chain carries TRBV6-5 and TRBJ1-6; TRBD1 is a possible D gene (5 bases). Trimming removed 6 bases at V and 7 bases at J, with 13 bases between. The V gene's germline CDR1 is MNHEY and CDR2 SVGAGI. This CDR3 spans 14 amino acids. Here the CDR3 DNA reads TGTGCCAGCAGCCGGGGGAAACCAAATTCACCCCTCCACTTT. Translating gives CASSRGKPNSPLHF.

The CDR3 bases are TGTGCCAGCAGTTTATTTGCAGGGGACGGGGCCAACGTCCTGACTTTC. It translates to CASSLFAGDGANVLTF. The chain couples TRBV28 to TRBJ2-6; a weak D match, TRBD1 (6 bases). Germline loops: CDR1 MDHEN, CDR2 SYDVKM. Trimming left V 1 base short and J 4 bases short, with 11 bases between. The CDR3 is 16 amino acids.

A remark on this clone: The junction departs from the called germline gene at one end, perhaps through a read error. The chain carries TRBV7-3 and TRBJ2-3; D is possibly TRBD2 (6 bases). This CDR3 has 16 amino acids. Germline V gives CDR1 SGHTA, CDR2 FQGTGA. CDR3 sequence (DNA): TGTGCCAGCAGCCTAACACCGGGACTGAGCACAGATACGCAGTATTTT. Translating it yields CASSLTPGLSTDTQYF. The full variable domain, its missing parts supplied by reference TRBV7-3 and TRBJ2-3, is GAGVSQTPSNKVTEKGKYVELRCDPISGHTALYWYRQSLGQGPEFLIYFQGTGAADDSGLPNDRFFAVRPEGSVSTLKIQRTERGDSAVYLCASSLTPGLSTDTQYFGPGTRLTVL.

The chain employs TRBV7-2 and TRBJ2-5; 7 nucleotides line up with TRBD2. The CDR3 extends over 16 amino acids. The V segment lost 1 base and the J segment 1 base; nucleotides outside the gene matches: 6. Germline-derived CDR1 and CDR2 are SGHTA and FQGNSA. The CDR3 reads CASSLGASGVQETQYF. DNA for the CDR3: TGTGCCAGCAGCTTAGGGGCTAGCGGAGTCCAAGAGACCCAGTACTTC. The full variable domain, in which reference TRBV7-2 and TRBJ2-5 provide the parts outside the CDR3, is GAGVSQSPSNKVTEKGKDVELRCDPISGHTALYWYRQSLGQGLEFLIYFQGNSAPDKSGLPSDRFSAERTGGSVSTLTIQRTQQEDSAVYLCASSLGASGVQETQYFGPGTRLLVL.

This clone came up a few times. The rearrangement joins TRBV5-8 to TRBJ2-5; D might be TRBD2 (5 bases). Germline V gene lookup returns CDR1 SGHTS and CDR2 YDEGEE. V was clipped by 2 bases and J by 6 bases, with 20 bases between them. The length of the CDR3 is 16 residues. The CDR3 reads CASSFDPGGSRKTQYF. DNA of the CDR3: TGTGCCAGCAGCTTTGATCCGGGCGGGTCAAGGAAGACCCAGTACTTC.

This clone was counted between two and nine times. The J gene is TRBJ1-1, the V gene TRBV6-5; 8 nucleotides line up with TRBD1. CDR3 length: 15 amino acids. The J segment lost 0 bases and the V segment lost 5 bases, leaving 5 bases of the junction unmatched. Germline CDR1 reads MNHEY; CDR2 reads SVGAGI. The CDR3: CASSKTGELNTEAFF. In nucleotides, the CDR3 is TGTGCCAGCAGTAAGACAGGGGAACTGAACACTGAAGCTTTCTTT.

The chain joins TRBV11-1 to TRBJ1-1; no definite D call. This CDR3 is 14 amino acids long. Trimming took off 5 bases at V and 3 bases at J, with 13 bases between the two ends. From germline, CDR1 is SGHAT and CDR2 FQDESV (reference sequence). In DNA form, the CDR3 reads TGTGCCAGCAGCCCCAGGTTATTAGACACTGAAGCTTTCTTT. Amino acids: CASSPRLLDTEAFF. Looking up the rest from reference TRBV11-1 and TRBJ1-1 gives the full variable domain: EAEVAQSPRYKITEKSQAVAFWCDPISGHATLYWYRQILGQGPELLVQFQDESVVDDSQLPKDRFSAERLKGVDSTLKIQPAELGDSAMYLCASSPRLLDTEAFFGQGTRLTVV.

The CDR3 DNA reads TGTGCCAGTAGTATCGATTACCCGACAGGGGTTTACACCGGGGAGCTGTTTTTT. It is translated as CASSIDYPTGVYTGELFF. The chain combines TRBV19 with TRBJ2-2; 8 nucleotides agree with TRBD1. With 3 bases clipped from V and 3 bases from J, the junction kept 12 bases outside the gene matches. In germline, CDR1 is LNHDA, CDR2 SQIVND (reference sequence). The CDR3 is 18 amino acids. Together with reference TRBV19 and TRBJ2-2, the CDR3 gives the full variable domain: DGGITQSPKYLFRKEGQNVTLSCEQNLNHDAMYWYRQDPGQGLRLIYYSQIVNDFQKGDIAEGYSVSREKKESFPLTVTSAQKNPTAFYLCASSIDYPTGVYTGELFFGEGSRLTVL.

The DNA for the CDR3 is TGCGCCAGCAGCTCAGAGGGACTAGCCCCAGAGACCCAGTACTTC. It is translated as CASSSEGLAPETQYF. The chain recombines TRBV5-1 with TRBJ2-5, with 9 bases fitting TRBD2. The CDR3 is 15 amino acids. Germline lookup yields CDR1 SGHRS and CDR2 YFSETQ. Trimming at V came to 3 bases and at J to 4 bases, leaving 7 bases not matched to a gene.

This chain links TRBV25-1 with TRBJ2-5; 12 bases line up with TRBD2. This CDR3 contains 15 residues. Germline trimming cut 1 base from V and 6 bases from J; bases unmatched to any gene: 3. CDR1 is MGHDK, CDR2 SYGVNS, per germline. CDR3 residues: CASSEWTSGAQTQYF. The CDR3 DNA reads TGTGCCAGCAGTGAATGGACTAGCGGGGCCCAGACCCAGTACTTC.

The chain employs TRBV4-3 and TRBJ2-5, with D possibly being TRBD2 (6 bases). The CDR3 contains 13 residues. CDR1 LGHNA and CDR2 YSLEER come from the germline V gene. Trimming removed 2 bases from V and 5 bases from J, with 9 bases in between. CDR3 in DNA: TGCGCCAGCAGCCAAATCAGCGGGGAGACCCAGTACTTC. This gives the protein CASSQISGETQYF.

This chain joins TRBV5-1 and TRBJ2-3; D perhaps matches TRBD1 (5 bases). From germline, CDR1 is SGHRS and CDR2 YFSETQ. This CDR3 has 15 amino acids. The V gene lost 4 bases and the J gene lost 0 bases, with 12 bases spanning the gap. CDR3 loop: CASSAREPSTDTQYF. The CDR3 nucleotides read TGCGCCAGCAGCGCCAGGGAACCAAGCACAGATACGCAGTATTTT.

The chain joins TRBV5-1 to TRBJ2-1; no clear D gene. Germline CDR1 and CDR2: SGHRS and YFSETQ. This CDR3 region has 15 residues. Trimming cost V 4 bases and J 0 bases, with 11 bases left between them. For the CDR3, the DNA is TGCGCCAGCAGCGCACTACCGGGCTCCTACAATGAGCAGTTCTTC. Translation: CASSALPGSYNEQFF. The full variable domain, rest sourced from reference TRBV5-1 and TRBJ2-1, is KAGVTQTPRYLIKTRGQQVTLSCSPISGHRSVSWYQQTPGQGLQFLFEYFSETQRNKGNFPGRFSGRQFSNSRSEMNVSTLELGDSALYLCASSALPGSYNEQFFGPGTRLTVL.

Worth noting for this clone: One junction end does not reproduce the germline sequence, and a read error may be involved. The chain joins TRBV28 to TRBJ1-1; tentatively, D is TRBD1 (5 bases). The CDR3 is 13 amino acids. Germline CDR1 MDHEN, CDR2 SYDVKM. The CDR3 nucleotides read TGTGCCCGCAGCCGGGGGGGGGTCACTGAAGCTTTCTTT. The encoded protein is CARSRGGVTEAFF.

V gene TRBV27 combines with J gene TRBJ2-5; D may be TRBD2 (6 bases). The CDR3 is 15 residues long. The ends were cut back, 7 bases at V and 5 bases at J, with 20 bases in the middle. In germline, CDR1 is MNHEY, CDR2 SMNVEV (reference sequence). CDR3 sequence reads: CASTRTGLSGETQYF. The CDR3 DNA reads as TGTGCCAGCACCAGGACTGGACTAAGCGGGGAGACCCAGTACTTC.

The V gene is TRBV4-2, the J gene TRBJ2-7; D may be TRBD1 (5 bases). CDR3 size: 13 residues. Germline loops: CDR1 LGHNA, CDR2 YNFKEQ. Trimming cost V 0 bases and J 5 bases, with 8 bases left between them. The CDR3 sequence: CASSQDKGDEQYF. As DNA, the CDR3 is TGTGCCAGCAGCCAAGATAAAGGGGACGAGCAGTACTTC.

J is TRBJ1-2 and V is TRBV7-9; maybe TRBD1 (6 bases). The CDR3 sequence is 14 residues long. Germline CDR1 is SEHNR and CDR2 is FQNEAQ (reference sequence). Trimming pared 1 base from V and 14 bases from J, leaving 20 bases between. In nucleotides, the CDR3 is TGTGCCAGCAGCTTAGTCCCACAGGGTCCCCTTCCTACCTTC. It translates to CASSLVPQGPLPTF.

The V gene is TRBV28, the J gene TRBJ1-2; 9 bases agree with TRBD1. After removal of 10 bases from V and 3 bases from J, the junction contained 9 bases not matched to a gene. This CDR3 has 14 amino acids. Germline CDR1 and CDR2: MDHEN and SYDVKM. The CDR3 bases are TGTGCCATCAATCCGGGGGACAGGGACTATGGCTACACCTTC. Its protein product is CAINPGDRDYGYTF.

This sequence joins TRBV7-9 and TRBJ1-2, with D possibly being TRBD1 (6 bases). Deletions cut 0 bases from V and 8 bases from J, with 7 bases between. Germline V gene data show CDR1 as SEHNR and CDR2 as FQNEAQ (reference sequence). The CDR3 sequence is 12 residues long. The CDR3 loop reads CASSLAGGGYTF. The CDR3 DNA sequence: TGTGCCAGCAGCTTAGCAGGGGGAGGCTACACCTTC.

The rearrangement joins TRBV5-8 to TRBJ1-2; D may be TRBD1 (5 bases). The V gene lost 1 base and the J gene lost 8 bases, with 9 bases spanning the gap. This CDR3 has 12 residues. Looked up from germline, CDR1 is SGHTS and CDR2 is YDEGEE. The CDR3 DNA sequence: TGTGCCAGCAGCTTGTTAAGGGGAGGCTACACCTTC. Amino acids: CASSLLRGGYTF.

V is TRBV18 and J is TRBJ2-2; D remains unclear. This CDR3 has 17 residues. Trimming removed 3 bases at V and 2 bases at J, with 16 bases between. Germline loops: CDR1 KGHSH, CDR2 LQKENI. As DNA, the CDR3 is TGTGCCAGCTCACCTACCACTTTCACCCTCAACACCGGGGAGCTGTTTTTT. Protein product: CASSPTTFTLNTGELFF. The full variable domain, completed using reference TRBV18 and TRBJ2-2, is NAGVMQNPRHLVRRRGQEARLRCSPMKGHSHVYWYRQLPEEGLKFMVYLQKENIIDESGMPKERFSAEFPKEGPSILRIQQVVRGDSAAYFCASSPTTFTLNTGELFFGEGSRLTVL.

Here the CDR3 DNA reads TGTGCCTGGAGTTTATGGGCGACCGAGCAGTACTTC. This encodes CAWSLWATEQYF. This chain joins TRBV30 and TRBJ2-7; the D is unclear. CDR1 is GTSNPN, CDR2 SVGIG, per germline (reference sequence). Trimming stripped 2 bases from V and 6 bases from J, with 11 bases between. The CDR3 covers 12 residues.

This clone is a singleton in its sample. Written as DNA, the CDR3 is TGTGCCAGTAGTATAGGTCCGGACAGGGCCTCCTACAATGAGCAGTTCTTC. This gives the protein CASSIGPDRASYNEQFF. The genes are TRBV19 and TRBJ2-1; 8 bases line up with TRBD1. Unmatched junction bases numbered 5, after V lost 1 base and J lost 0 bases. The CDR3 runs 17 residues. In germline, CDR1 is LNHDA, CDR2 SQIVND (reference sequence).

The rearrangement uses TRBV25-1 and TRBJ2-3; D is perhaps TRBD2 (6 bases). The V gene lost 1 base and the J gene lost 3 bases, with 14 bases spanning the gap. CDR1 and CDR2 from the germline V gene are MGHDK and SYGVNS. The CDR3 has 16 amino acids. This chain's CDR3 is CASSESSGALTDTQYF. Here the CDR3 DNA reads TGTGCCAGCAGTGAATCGTCGGGAGCTTTAACAGATACGCAGTATTTT.